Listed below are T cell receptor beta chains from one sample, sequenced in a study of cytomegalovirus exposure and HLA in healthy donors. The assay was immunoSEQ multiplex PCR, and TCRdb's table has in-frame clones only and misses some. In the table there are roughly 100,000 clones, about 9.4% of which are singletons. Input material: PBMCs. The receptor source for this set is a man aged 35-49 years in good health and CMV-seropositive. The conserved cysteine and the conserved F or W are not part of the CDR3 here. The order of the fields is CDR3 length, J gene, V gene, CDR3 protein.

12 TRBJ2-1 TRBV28 ASSLSDRLVEQF
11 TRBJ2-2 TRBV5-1 ASSFGQGGELF
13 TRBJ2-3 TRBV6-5 ASKRGGTSTDTQY
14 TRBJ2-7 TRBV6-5 ASSYSAAGGKYEQY
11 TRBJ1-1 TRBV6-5 ATKSGTASEAF
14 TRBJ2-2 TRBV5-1 ASSSLAGGNTGELF
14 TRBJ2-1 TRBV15 ATSRDLGSSYNEQF
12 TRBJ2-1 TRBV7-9 ASSSSSSFYEQF
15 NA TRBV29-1 SVTGTSGSLSSYEQY
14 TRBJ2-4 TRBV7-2 ASSRDGDRGINIQY
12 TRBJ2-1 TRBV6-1 ASSDDRGRNEQF
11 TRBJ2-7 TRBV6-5 ASRNRGYYEQY
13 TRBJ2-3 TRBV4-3 ASSQGQGRTDTQY
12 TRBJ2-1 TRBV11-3 ASSRGLASNEQF
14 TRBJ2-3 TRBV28 ASSPLAGAVTDTQY
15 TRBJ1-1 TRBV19 ASRRGVREYWATEAF